This T cell receptor beta chain emerged from a study of shared clonotypes between healthy human individuals. Points from the study as a whole: As a rule, naive subsets had a larger estimated richness than memory subsets. Some clonotypes were shared by all four sorted-subset donors, while others were not shared. The non-shared ones had lower generation probabilities than the shared ones.

The CDR3 covers 14 residues. Germline CDR1 is MNHNY and CDR2 is SVGAGI (reference sequence). Trimming cost V 4 bases and J 1 base, with 11 bases left between them. Positively selected for CCR7, the CD45RO-negative cells used as naive CD8 cells excluded terminally differentiated effector memory CD45RA+ cells. Splitting of each subset's genomic DNA was done evenly across several immunoSEQ plates. Some clones are missing from TCRdb's copy, which holds only in-frame ones; the method was immunoSEQ multiplex PCR. The table shows a few million clones, with about 94% occurring only once. As for this clone: Its antigen remains unknown.

This clonotype was obtained from a man younger than 35 in good health. Some clones in this sample may be carry-over from other donors' samples. This rearrangement joins TRBV6-6 to TRBJ2-7; no definite D call. The specimen was naive CD8+ T cells from PBMCs. The CDR3: CASSFSGPSYEQYF. CDR3 nucleotide sequence: TGTGCCAGCAGTTTTTCCGGTCCATCCTACGAGCAGTACTTC.